Following are 15 T cell receptor beta chains from one sample sequenced in a study of PD-L1 blockade in urothelial cancer. The time point here: peripheral blood 6 weeks after treatment start. TCRdb keeps only in-frame clones here, not all; method: immunoSEQ multiplex PCR. The sample has around 100,000 clones, around 90% seen once; the top ten hold 3% to 4%. The sample in question was PBMCs, obtained around atezolizumab (anti-PD-L1) treatment. All receptors derive from a man between 60 and 70 years old with urothelial cancer.

In DNA, the CDR3 is TGTGCCAGCAGCTTATATTTGGCGGGACAGGGGAAAGCTTTCTTT. As protein: CASSLYLAGQGKAFF. The J gene is TRBJ1-1, the V gene TRBV7-2; TRBD1 matches 10 bases. Trimming removed 2 bases from V and 9 bases from J; junction bases left unmatched: 9. Germline-derived CDR1 and CDR2 are SGHTA and FQGNSA. This CDR3 comprises 15 residues.

This chain connects TRBV11-2 to TRBJ2-1; D might be TRBD1 (7 bases). V shed 3 bases and J shed 8 bases, with 17 bases lying between them. The CDR3 is made up of 15 amino acids. Germline V gene sequence: CDR1 SGHAT, CDR2 FQNNGV. CDR3 loop: CASSFISRGDHEQFF. CDR3 nucleotides: TGTGCCAGCAGCTTTATTTCCAGGGGGGACCATGAGCAGTTCTTC.

V and J are TRBV6-5 and TRBJ2-3; TRBD2 matches at 10 bases. The V gene's germline CDR1 is MNHEY and CDR2 SVGAGI. The junction had 4 bases not matched to a gene; V was cut back by 3 bases and J by 4 bases. The length of the CDR3 is 15 residues. CDR3 amino acids: CASSYLSGGADTQYF. The CDR3 coding sequence is TGTGCCAGCAGTTATCTCAGCGGGGGGGCAGATACGCAGTATTTT.

The CDR3 is CASSPTEGVTRFF. The CDR3 nucleotides are TGTGCCAGCAGCCCGACTGAGGGGGTTACCAGATTCTTC. The chain is built from TRBV7-3 and TRBJ2-1, with D perhaps matching TRBD1 (6 bases). Germline CDR1 reads SGHTA; CDR2 reads FQGTGA. Trimming took off 5 bases at V and 16 bases at J, with 21 bases between the two ends. The CDR3 is made up of 13 amino acids.

The J gene is TRBJ2-4, the V gene TRBV28, with 9 bases matching TRBD1. Germline CDR1 and CDR2: MDHEN and SYDVKM. The V gene end was trimmed by 6 bases and the J gene end by 7 bases; junction bases not matched to a gene: 4. The CDR3 totals 13 residues. The CDR3 sequence: CASRTGGSNIQYF. Written as DNA, the CDR3 is TGTGCCAGCAGGACAGGGGGGAGCAACATTCAGTACTTC.

This clone has just a few counts. The J gene is TRBJ1-2, the V gene TRBV30; D possibly corresponds to TRBD1 (6 bases). The V gene's germline CDR1 is GTSNPN and CDR2 SVGIG (reference sequence). The V end lost 4 bases, the J end lost 3 bases, and 15 bases lay between the germline ends. The CDR3 covers 14 residues. The CDR3 region is CAWTQQGDDYGYTF. CDR3 nucleotides: TGTGCCTGGACCCAACAGGGTGATGACTATGGCTACACCTTC. Full variable domain (remainder filled in from reference TRBV30 and TRBJ1-2): SQTIHQWPATLVQPVGSPLSLECTVEGTSNPNLYWYRQAAGRGLQLLFYSVGIGQISSEVPQNLSASRPQDRQFILSSKKLLLSDSGFYLCAWTQQGDDYGYTFGSGTRLTVV.

The gene calls are TRBV18 and TRBJ1-2; the D gene is possibly TRBD1 (6 bases). The CDR3 loop spans 14 amino acids. Germline CDR1 is KGHSH and CDR2 is LQKENI. V lost 6 bases to trimming and J lost 2 bases, with 13 bases between them. As DNA, the CDR3 is TGTGCCAGCTCCAGCAGGGGCCAAAACTATGGCTACACCTTC. Protein product: CASSSRGQNYGYTF.

The V call is TRBV5-1, the J call TRBJ2-4, with no clear D. The CDR3 has 15 residues. The ends were cut back, 2 bases at V and 3 bases at J, with 12 bases in the middle. CDR1 SGHRS and CDR2 YFSETQ come from the germline V gene. The CDR3 protein is CASSLVPGFKNIQYF. The CDR3, as DNA: TGCGCCAGCAGCTTAGTTCCCGGGTTCAAAAACATTCAGTACTTC.

DNA of the CDR3: TGCAGCGTTGATCGCGGATCGAACACCGGGGAGCTGTTTTTT. It translates to CSVDRGSNTGELFF. The gene calls are TRBV29-1 and TRBJ2-2; D not certain. The CDR3 length is 14 residues. The V end lost 3 bases, the J end lost 0 bases, and 8 bases lay between the germline ends. Germline-derived CDR1 and CDR2 are SQVTM and ANQGSEA.

The chain recombines TRBV7-2 with TRBJ2-7, with 7 bases identical to TRBD1. There are 15 residues in the CDR3. Germline CDR1 reads SGHTA; CDR2 reads FQGNSA. V lost 3 bases, J lost 7 bases, and 12 bases stayed unmatched. The CDR3 coding sequence is TGTGCCAGCAGCTTTCAGGGGACAGTTGGATTAGAGCAGTACTTC. Amino acids: CASSFQGTVGLEQYF.

The CDR3 coding sequence is TGTGCCAGCAGTGTGGCAGGGGTCTATGGCTACACCTTC. Translation gives CASSVAGVYGYTF. V gene TRBV2 combines with J gene TRBJ1-2, with a weak D call TRBD1 (6 bases). From germline, CDR1 is SNHLY and CDR2 FYNNEI. The CDR3 is made up of 13 amino acids. V gave up 4 bases and J gave up 4 bases, with 10 bases separating them.

The rearrangement joins TRBV5-1 to TRBJ2-6, with D tentatively TRBD2 (5 bases). Per germline, CDR1 SGHRS and CDR2 YFSETQ. V was clipped by 4 bases and J by 4 bases, with 18 bases between them. This CDR3 contains 17 residues. In nucleotides, the CDR3 is TGCGCCAGCAGCGCAACAAAAGACTCGGGGGGGGCCAACGTCCTGACTTTC. It is translated as CASSATKDSGGANVLTF.

The chain joins TRBV6-5 to TRBJ2-3; 10 bases map to TRBD1. The ends lost 8 bases at V and 3 bases at J; junction bases unmatched: 5. There are 14 residues in the CDR3. Germline values: CDR1 MNHEY, CDR2 SVGAGI. DNA for the CDR3: TGTGCCAGCCAGGACAGGGGGAGGACAGATACGCAGTATTTT. Its protein is CASQDRGRTDTQYF.

The V call is TRBV5-1, the J call TRBJ2-7; 7 nucleotides agree with TRBD2. The germline V gene encodes CDR1 SGHRS and CDR2 YFSETQ. The CDR3 loop spans 14 amino acids. Germline trimming cut 4 bases from V and 1 base from J; bases unmatched to any gene: 5. The CDR3 is CASSLGGLSYEQYF. CDR3 coding DNA: TGCGCCAGCAGCCTCGGGGGACTATCCTACGAGCAGTACTTC.

This clone is a singleton in its sample. An end of the junction differs from the germline gene, which may be a read error. V gene TRBV5-4 combines with J gene TRBJ2-5; tentatively, D is TRBD1 (6 bases). The length of the CDR3 is 14 residues. Per the germline V gene, CDR1 is SGHNT and CDR2 is YYREEE (reference sequence). This chain's CDR3 is CTSSLKAGEETQYF. CDR3 sequence (DNA): TGTACCAGCAGCTTGAAAGCAGGGGAAGAGACCCAGTACTTC.